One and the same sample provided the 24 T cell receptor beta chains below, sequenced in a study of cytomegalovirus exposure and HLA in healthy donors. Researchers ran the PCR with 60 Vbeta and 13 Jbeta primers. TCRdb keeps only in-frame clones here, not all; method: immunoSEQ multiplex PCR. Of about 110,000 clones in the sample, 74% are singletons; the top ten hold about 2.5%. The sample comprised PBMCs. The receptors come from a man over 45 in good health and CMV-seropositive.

Here the CDR3 DNA reads TGTGCCAGCAGCTTAGATGAGGTACAAGAGACCCAGTACTTC. Amino acids: CASSLDEVQETQYF. This sequence joins TRBV7-2 and TRBJ2-5; D ambiguous. With 1 base removed from V and 2 bases from J, the gap between germline ends came to 8 bases. The germline V gene encodes CDR1 SGHTA and CDR2 FQGNSA. The CDR3 sequence is 14 residues long. The variable domain in full, with the rest retrieved from reference TRBV7-2 and TRBJ2-5, is GAGVSQSPSNKVTEKGKDVELRCDPISGHTALYWYRQSLGQGLEFLIYFQGNSAPDKSGLPSDRFSAERTGGSVSTLTIQRTQQEDSAVYLCASSLDEVQETQYFGPGTRLLVL.

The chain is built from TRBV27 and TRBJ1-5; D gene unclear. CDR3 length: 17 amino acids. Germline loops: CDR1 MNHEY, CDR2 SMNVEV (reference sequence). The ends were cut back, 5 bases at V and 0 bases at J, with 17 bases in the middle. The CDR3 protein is CASSPRVDTYSNQPQHF. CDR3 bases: TGTGCCAGCAGTCCCCGAGTAGATACCTATAGCAATCAGCCCCAGCATTTT.

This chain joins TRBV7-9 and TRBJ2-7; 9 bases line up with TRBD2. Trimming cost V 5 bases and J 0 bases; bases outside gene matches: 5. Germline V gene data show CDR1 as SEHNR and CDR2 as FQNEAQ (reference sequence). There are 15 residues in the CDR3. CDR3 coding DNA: TGTGCCAGCAGCGGTAGCGGGAGCGCCTCCTACGAGCAGTACTTC. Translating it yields CASSGSGSASYEQYF.

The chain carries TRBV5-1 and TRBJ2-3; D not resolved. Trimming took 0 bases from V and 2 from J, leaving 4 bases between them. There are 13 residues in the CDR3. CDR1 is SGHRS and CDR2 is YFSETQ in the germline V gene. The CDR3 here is CASSLAYTDTQYF. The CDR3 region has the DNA TGCGCCAGCAGCTTGGCGTACACAGATACGCAGTATTTT.

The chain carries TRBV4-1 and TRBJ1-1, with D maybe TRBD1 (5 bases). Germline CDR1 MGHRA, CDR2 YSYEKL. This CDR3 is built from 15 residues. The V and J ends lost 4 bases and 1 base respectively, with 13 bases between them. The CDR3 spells CASSPDGQGNTEAFF. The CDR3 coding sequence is TGCGCCAGCAGCCCCGATGGCCAGGGGAACACTGAAGCTTTCTTT.

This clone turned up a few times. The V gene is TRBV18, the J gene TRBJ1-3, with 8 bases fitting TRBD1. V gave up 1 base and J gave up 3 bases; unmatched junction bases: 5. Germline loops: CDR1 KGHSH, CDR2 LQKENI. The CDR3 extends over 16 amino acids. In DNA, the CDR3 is TGTGCCAGCTCACCACAGGCCAGGGGGCTTGGAAACACCATATATTTT. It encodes CASSPQARGLGNTIYF.

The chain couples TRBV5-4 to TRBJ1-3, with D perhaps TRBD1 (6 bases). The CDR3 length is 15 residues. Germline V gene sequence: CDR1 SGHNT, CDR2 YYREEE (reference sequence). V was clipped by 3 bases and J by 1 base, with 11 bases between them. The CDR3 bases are TGTGCCAGCAGCTCGAGACAGGTTTCTGGAAACACCATATATTTT. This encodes CASSSRQVSGNTIYF.

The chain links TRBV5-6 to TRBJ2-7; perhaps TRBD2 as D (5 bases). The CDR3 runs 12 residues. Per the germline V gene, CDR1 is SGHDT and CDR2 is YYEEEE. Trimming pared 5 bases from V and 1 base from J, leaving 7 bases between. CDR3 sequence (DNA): TGTGCCAGCAGTCCGGGATCCTACGAGCAGTACTTC. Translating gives CASSPGSYEQYF.

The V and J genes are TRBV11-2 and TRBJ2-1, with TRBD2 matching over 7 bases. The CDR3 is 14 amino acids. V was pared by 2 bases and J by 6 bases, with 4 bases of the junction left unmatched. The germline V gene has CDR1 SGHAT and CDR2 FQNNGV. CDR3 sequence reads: CASSLSGGSNEQFF. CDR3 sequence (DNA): TGTGCCAGCAGCTTATCCGGGGGGAGCAATGAGCAGTTCTTC.

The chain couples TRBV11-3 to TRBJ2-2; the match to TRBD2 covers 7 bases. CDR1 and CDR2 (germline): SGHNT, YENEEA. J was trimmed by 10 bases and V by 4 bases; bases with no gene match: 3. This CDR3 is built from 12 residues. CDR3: CASSSTSEELFF. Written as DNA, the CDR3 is TGTGCCAGCAGCTCCACTAGCGAGGAGCTGTTTTTT.

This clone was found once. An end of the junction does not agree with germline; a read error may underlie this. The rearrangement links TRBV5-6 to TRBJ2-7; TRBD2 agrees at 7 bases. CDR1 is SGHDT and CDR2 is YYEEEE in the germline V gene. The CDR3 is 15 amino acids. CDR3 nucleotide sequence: TGTGCCAGCAGCTTGGAGGGTAGCGGGTACTACGAGCGGTACTTC. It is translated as CASSLEGSGYYERYF.

The CDR3 DNA reads as TGTGCCAGCAGTTCGCCGGGACAGGGGCATCAGCCCCAGCATTTT. Protein sequence: CASSSPGQGHQPQHF. The gene calls are TRBV27 and TRBJ1-5; 10 nucleotides line up with TRBD1. V lost 4 bases and J lost 5; bases outside the gene matches: 5. The CDR3 length is 15 residues. The germline CDR1 and CDR2 sequences are MNHEY and SMNVEV (reference sequence).

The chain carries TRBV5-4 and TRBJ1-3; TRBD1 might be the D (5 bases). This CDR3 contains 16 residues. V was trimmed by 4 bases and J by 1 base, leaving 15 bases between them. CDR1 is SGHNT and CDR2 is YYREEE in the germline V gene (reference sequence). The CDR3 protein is CASSQPTGASGNTIYF. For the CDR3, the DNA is TGTGCCAGCAGCCAACCTACAGGAGCTTCTGGAAACACCATATATTTT.

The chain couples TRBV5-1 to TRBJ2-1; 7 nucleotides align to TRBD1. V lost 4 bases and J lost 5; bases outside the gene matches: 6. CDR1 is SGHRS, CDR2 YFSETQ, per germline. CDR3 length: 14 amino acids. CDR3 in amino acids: CASSPGQTNNEQFF. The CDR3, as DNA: TGCGCCAGCAGCCCGGGACAGACTAACAATGAGCAGTTCTTC.

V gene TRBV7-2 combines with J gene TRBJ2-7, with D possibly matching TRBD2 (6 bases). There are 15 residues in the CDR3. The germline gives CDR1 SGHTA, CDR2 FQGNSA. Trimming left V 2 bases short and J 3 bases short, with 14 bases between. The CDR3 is CASSLRGGANYEQYF. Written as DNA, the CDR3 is TGTGCCAGCAGCTTAAGGGGCGGGGCGAACTACGAGCAGTACTTC.

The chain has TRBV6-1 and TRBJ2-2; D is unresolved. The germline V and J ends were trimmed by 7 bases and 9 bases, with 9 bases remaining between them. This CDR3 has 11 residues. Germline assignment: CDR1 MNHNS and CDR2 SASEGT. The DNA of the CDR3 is TGTGCCAGCACCTCGAGTAGGGAGCTGTTTTTT. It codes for CASTSSRELFF.

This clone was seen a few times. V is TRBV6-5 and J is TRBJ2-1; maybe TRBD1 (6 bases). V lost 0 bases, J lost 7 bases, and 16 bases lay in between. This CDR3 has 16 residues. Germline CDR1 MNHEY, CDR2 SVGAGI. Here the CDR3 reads CASSYSSGVAENEQFF. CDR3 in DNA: TGTGCCAGCAGTTACTCATCAGGGGTGGCGGAGAATGAGCAGTTCTTC.

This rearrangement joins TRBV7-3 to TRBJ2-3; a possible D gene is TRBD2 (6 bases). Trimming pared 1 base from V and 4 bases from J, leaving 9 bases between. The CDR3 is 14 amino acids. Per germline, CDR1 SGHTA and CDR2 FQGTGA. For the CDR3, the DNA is TGTGCCAGCAGCTTAAACTGGGAGGCAGATACGCAGTATTTT. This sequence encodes CASSLNWEADTQYF.

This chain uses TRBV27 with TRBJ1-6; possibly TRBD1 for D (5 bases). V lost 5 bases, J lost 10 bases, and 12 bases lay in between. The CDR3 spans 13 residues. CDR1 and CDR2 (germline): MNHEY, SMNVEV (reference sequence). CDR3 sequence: CASSVDRYSPLHF. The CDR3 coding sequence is TGTGCCAGCAGTGTAGACAGATACTCACCCCTCCACTTT.

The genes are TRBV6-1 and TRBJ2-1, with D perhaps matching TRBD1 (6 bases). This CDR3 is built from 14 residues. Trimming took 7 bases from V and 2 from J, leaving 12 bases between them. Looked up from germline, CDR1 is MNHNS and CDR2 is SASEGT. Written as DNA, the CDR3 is TGTGCCAGCATCCTAGGGGGACCCTACAATGAGCAGTTCTTC. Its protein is CASILGGPYNEQFF.

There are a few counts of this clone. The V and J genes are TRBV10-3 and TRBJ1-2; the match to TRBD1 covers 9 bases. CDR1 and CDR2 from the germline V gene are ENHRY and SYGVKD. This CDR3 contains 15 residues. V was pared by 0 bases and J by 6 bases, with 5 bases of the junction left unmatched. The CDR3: CAISESQGQGHGYTF. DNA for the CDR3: TGTGCCATCAGTGAGTCGCAGGGACAGGGACATGGCTACACCTTC.

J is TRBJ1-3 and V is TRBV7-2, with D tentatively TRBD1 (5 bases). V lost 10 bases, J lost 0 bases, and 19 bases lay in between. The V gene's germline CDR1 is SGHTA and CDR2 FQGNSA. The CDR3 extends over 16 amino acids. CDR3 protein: CATRSGGTSSGNTIYF. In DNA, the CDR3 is TGTGCCACGCGTTCGGGAGGGACCAGCTCTGGAAACACCATATATTTT.

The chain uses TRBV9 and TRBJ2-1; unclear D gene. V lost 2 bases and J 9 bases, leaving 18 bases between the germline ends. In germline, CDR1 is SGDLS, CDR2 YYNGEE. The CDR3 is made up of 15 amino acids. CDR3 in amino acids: CASSVRSSFRSEQFF. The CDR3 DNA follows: TGTGCCAGCAGCGTCAGGTCGTCGTTTCGAAGTGAGCAGTTCTTC.

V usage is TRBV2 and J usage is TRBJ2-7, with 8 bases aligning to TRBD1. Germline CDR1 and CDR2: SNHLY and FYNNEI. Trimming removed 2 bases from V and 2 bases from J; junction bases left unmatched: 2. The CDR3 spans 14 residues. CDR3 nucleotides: TGTGCCAGCAGTGAACAGGGGGCAACCTACGAGCAGTACTTC. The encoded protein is CASSEQGATYEQYF.